The sequence of this T cell receptor beta chain was determined in a study of identifying expanded T cells in peripheral blood. Regarding the study as a whole: Across healthy donors, higher total template counts meant significantly greater roughly two-week count variance. About 1.2 clones differed between technical replicates, versus around 16 and 19 over time.

Collection occurred without any documented infections or immune events in donors. Concerning this clone itself: Its antigen is as yet unknown.

The method was immunoSEQ multiplex PCR; TCRdb's version includes in-frame clones alone and lacks a portion of them. Of 95,000 to 100,000 clones in the sample, 87% were seen once. The origin of this receptor is a person aged 18 to 75 in good health. The sequencing sample was made of blood.

The CDR3: CASSLDGVRDSNSPLHF. CDR3 sequence (DNA): TGTGCCAGCAGCTTAGATGGGGTGAGGGACAGTAATTCACCCCTCCACTTT. This chain links TRBV11-2 with TRBJ1-6; 7 bases line up with TRBD1. Germline lookup yields CDR1 SGHAT and CDR2 FQNNGV. Trimming cost V 0 bases and J 6 bases; bases outside gene matches: 8. The CDR3 runs 17 residues.